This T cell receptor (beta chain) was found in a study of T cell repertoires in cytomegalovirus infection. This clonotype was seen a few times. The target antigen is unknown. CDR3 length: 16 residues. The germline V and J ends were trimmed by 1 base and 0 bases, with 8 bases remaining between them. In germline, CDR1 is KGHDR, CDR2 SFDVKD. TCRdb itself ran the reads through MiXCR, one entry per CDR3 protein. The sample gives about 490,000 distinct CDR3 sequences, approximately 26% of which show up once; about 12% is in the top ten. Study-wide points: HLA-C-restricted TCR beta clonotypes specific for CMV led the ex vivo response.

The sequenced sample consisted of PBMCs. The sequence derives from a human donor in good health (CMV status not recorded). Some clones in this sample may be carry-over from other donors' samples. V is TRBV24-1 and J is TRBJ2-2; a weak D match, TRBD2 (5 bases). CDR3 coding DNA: TGTGCCACCAGTGATTTCCTAGCTGCGAACACCGGGGAGCTGTTTTTT. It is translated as CATSDFLAANTGELFF.